A single sample gave rise to the 15 T cell receptor beta chains below, sequenced in a study of T cells in tuberculosis. The repertoire was sequenced with immunoSEQ multiplex PCR; TCRdb's copy has only in-frame clones and lacks some. Seen here are 20,000 to 25,000 clones, 80% to 90% observed once, and the top ten hold approximately 14%. The source material was PBMCs. The receptors derive from a donor aged 10-35 years with latent tuberculosis or without tuberculosis infection.

This clone was seen a handful of times. This rearrangement joins TRBV19 to TRBJ2-1; a possible D gene is TRBD1 (5 bases). Germline-derived CDR1 and CDR2 are LNHDA and SQIVND (reference sequence). This CDR3 is built from 13 residues. V lost 6 bases, J lost 4 bases, and 10 bases lay in between. CDR3 in amino acids: CASREQVYNEQFF. In DNA, the CDR3 is TGTGCCAGTAGGGAACAGGTGTACAATGAGCAGTTCTTC.

The sample holds one count of this clone. The chain couples TRBV21-1 to TRBJ2-7; TRBD1, the table's D call, was not compared with the DNA. TRBV21-1 is labeled a pseudogene. The CDR3 runs to 16 residues. The CDR3 spells CASSKRGRDRVYEQYF. The CDR3 DNA follows: TGTGCCAGCAGCAAAAGGGGCCGGGACAGGGTCTACGAGCAGTACTTC.

The chain recombines TRBV13 with TRBJ2-1, with D unresolved. This CDR3 comprises 12 residues. Trimming removed 1 base from V and 8 bases from J, with 6 bases in between. CDR1 is PRHDT and CDR2 is FYEKMQ in the germline V gene (reference sequence). In DNA, the CDR3 is TGTGCCAGCAGCTTAGCCGGTCATGAGCAGTTCTTC. Amino acids: CASSLAGHEQFF.

CDR3 DNA sequence: TGTGCCAGCAGTTCCTCCGGGAAGCACGCTTACGAGCAGTACTTC. This translates into CASSSSGKHAYEQYF. This chain links TRBV27 with TRBJ2-7; D is possibly TRBD2 (5 bases). V lost 4 bases to trimming and J lost 4 bases, with 17 bases between them. Looked up from germline, CDR1 is MNHEY and CDR2 is SMNVEV (reference sequence). This CDR3 is 15 amino acids long.

The chain employs TRBV5-1 and TRBJ1-1, with a possible D match to TRBD1 (6 bases). Trimming took off 1 base at V and 4 bases at J, with 11 bases between the two ends. Germline-derived CDR1 and CDR2 are SGHRS and YFSETQ. CDR3 length: 14 amino acids. As DNA, the CDR3 is TGCGCCAGCAGCTTGTCCCAACAGGGCACTGAAGCTTTCTTT. Its translation: CASSLSQQGTEAFF. Complete variable domain (other parts from reference TRBV5-1 and TRBJ1-1): KAGVTQTPRYLIKTRGQQVTLSCSPISGHRSVSWYQQTPGQGLQFLFEYFSETQRNKGNFPGRFSGRQFSNSRSEMNVSTLELGDSALYLCASSLSQQGTEAFFGQGTRLTVV.

This sequence joins TRBV2 and TRBJ1-1, with 7 bases fitting TRBD1. CDR1 and CDR2 from the germline V gene are SNHLY and FYNNEI. V dropped 4 bases and J dropped 2; count of bases not matched to a gene: 7. CDR3 size: 15 residues. CDR3 protein: CASSGGQRGNTEAFF. DNA for the CDR3: TGTGCCAGCAGTGGGGGACAGAGGGGCAACACTGAAGCTTTCTTT.

This clone came up a few times. The chain joins TRBV19 to TRBJ1-1; D perhaps matches TRBD1 (6 bases). Trimming took 7 bases from V and 1 from J, leaving 13 bases between them. The CDR3 sequence is 14 residues long. Germline V CDR1 and CDR2: LNHDA, SQIVND (reference sequence). The CDR3 DNA reads TGTGCCAGTACCCTACGGGGGGCGAACACTGAAGCTTTCTTT. It translates to CASTLRGANTEAFF.

The chain employs TRBV18 and TRBJ2-7, with TRBD2 as a possible D gene (6 bases). The V end was cut by 3 bases, the J end by 6 bases, with 15 bases between. The CDR3 is made up of 14 amino acids. The germline gives CDR1 KGHSH, CDR2 LQKENI. In DNA, the CDR3 is TGTGCCAGCTCACCCGGCGGGGCCCTGGGCGAGCAGTACTTC. This gives the protein CASSPGGALGEQYF.

A single count supports this clone. The chain combines TRBV7-2 with TRBJ1-1; 9 bases match TRBD1. The CDR3 runs 14 residues. Germline CDR1 is SGHTA and CDR2 is FQGNSA. V shed 8 bases, J shed 10 bases, and the junction held 14 bases outside the gene matches. This chain's CDR3 is CASGKPQGAVGAFF. The CDR3 DNA is TGTGCCAGCGGGAAACCACAGGGGGCCGTGGGAGCTTTCTTT. Using reference TRBV7-2 and TRBJ1-1 for the parts outside the CDR3, the full variable domain is GAGVSQSPSNKVTEKGKDVELRCDPISGHTALYWYRQSLGQGLEFLIYFQGNSAPDKSGLPSDRFSAERTGGSVSTLTIQRTQQEDSAVYLCASGKPQGAVGAFFGQGTRLTVV.

The V and J genes are TRBV5-1 and TRBJ1-2; D gene unclear. In germline, CDR1 is SGHRS, CDR2 YFSETQ. Trimming cost V 0 bases and J 6 bases, with 9 bases left between them. The CDR3 loop spans 13 amino acids. CDR3 sequence (DNA): TGCGCCAGCAGCTTGGGGGTAACAGATGGCTACACCTTC. Protein sequence: CASSLGVTDGYTF.

The V and J genes are TRBV7-2 and TRBJ2-5, with TRBD1 matching over 8 bases. V shed 2 bases, J shed 3 bases, and the junction held 5 bases outside the gene matches. The germline gives CDR1 SGHTA, CDR2 FQGNSA. This CDR3 comprises 15 residues. CDR3 amino acids: CASSLLRTGKETQYF. As DNA, the CDR3 is TGTGCCAGCAGCTTACTTAGGACAGGGAAAGAGACCCAGTACTTC.

The chain couples TRBV5-6 to TRBJ2-5; D is unresolved. From germline, CDR1 is SGHDT and CDR2 YYEEEE. The CDR3 runs 12 residues. V was shortened by 2 bases and J by 14 bases, with 16 bases between the two germline ends. CDR3 nucleotide sequence: TGTGCCAGCAGCTTACGAGAGAACCGTGATTACTTC. Amino acid sequence: CASSLRENRDYF.

V and J are TRBV6-1 and TRBJ2-1, with D possibly being TRBD2 (5 bases). The V gene lost 4 bases and the J gene lost 2 bases, with 15 bases spanning the gap. The CDR3 extends over 16 amino acids. CDR1 and CDR2 (germline): MNHNS, SASEGT. This CDR3 reads CASSANRRIPYNEQFF. CDR3 sequence (DNA): TGTGCCAGCAGTGCCAATAGGAGGATCCCCTACAATGAGCAGTTCTTC.

The chain joins TRBV6-6 to TRBJ2-5; D is uncertain. CDR1 is MNHNY, CDR2 SVGAGI, per germline (reference sequence). V was shortened by 5 bases and J by 3 bases, with 16 bases between the two germline ends. This CDR3 is 15 amino acids long. CDR3 residues: CASSRPRQPKETQYF. DNA for the CDR3: TGTGCCAGCAGTCGCCCAAGACAACCCAAAGAGACCCAGTACTTC.

The rearrangement joins TRBV12-5 to TRBJ2-7, with a weak D call TRBD1 (7 bases). The V gene's germline CDR1 is LGHNT and CDR2 FRNRAP. The CDR3 runs 17 residues. Trimming removed 2 bases from V and 7 bases from J, with 24 bases in between. CDR3 amino acids: CASGLIYGGTASGEQYF. The CDR3 nucleotides read TGTGCTAGTGGTTTGATATACGGCGGGACAGCTTCGGGAGAGCAGTACTTC.